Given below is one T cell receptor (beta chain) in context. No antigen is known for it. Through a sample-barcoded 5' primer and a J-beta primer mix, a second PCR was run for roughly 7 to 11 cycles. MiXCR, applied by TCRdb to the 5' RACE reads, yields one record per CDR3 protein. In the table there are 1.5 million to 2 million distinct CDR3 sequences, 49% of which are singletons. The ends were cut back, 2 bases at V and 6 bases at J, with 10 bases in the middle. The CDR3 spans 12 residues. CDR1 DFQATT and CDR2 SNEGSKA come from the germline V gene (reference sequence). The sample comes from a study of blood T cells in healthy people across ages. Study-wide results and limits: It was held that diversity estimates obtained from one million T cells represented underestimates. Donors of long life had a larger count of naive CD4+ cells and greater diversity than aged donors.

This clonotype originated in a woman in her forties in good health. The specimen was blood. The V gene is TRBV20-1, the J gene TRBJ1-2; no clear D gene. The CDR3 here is CSARLGPDGYTF. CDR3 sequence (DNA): TGCAGTGCTAGACTCGGACCGGATGGCTACACCTTC.